Included here is one T cell receptor (beta chain) sequence, with context. The target antigen is unknown. Sequencing of TCR beta was carried out in blood CD8+ and CD4+ T cells. TEMRA cells were enriched by FACS, and CD4+ and CD8+ T cells were negatively isolated. The data derive from a study of CD8 T cells in Susac syndrome. CDR3 size: 16 residues. Deletions cut 3 bases from V and 0 bases from J, with 12 bases between. Germline V gene lookup returns CDR1 SEHNR and CDR2 FQNEAQ (reference sequence). It was with random hexamers that 0.5 to 1 ug RNA was reverse transcribed. Across 54 Vbeta and 13 Jbeta, immunoSEQ multiplex PCR amplified TCR beta CDR3. TCRdb reprocessed the immunoSEQ multiplex PCR reads via MiXCR and lists one record per CDR3 protein. The sample holds roughly 130,000 distinct CDR3 sequences, roughly 95% seen once. Study-level findings and limits: The study conceded that its TCR sequencing and HLA analysis involved relatively few individuals.

This receptor was obtained from a human donor with multiple sclerosis. This sequence joins TRBV7-9 and TRBJ1-3; tentative D call: TRBD1 (6 bases). The sequencing sample was made of CD4+ T cells from PBMCs. The CDR3 loop reads CASSFAGDSSGNTIYF. DNA for the CDR3: TGTGCCAGCAGCTTCGCAGGGGATAGCTCTGGAAACACCATATATTTT. The entire variable domain, with the rest obtained from reference TRBV7-9 and TRBJ1-3, is as follows: DTGVSQNPRHKITKRGQNVTFRCDPISEHNRLYWYRQTLGQGPEFLTYFQNEAQLEKSRLLSDRFSAERPKGSFSTLEIQRTEQGDSAMYLCASSFAGDSSGNTIYFGEGSWLTVV.